These 30 T cell receptor beta chains share one sample of origin, sequenced in a study of monozygotic twins with cystic fibrosis. Clones were read by immunoSEQ multiplex PCR, and TCRdb kept only the in-frame ones, dropping some. Among 30,000 to 40,000 clones listed, 75% to 95% were seen once. Material for sequencing was blood. These receptors came from a boy between 2 and 15 years old with cystic fibrosis.

The CDR3 coding sequence is TGTGCCAGCAGTTACCTTGGGACAGCTGCTAACGGCTACACCTTC. The encoded protein is CASSYLGTAANGYTF. The chain employs TRBV6-5 and TRBJ1-2; the match to TRBD1 covers 7 bases. Trimming at V came to 2 bases and at J to 8 bases, leaving 11 bases not matched to a gene. Germline lookup yields CDR1 MNHEY and CDR2 SVGAGI. CDR3 length: 15 amino acids.

The chain has TRBV6-9 and TRBJ2-7, with a tentative D call TRBD1 (5 bases). Germline V lookup: CDR1 MNHGY, CDR2 SVAAGI. Trimming took off 5 bases at V and 5 bases at J, with 19 bases between the two ends. The CDR3 totals 15 residues. In DNA form, the CDR3 reads TGTGCCAGCAGTCCTCCGACAGCCCCTGGGGACGAGCAGTACTTC. This gives the protein CASSPPTAPGDEQYF.

The rearrangement links TRBV9 to TRBJ2-7; 8 bases map to TRBD1. The germline CDR1 and CDR2 sequences are SGDLS and YYNGEE. V trimming: 4 bases; J trimming: 4 bases; junction bases outside the gene matches: 4. CDR3 length equals 13 residues. The CDR3 sequence is CASSLRQGYEQYF. The CDR3 DNA follows: TGTGCCAGCAGCCTACGACAGGGGTACGAGCAGTACTTC.

The V gene is TRBV6-5, the J gene TRBJ2-7; D gene ambiguous. CDR3 size: 14 residues. CDR1 MNHEY and CDR2 SVGAGI come from the germline V gene. V was shortened by 0 bases and J by 2 bases, with 8 bases between the two germline ends. CDR3 amino acids: CASSYSGPPYEQYF. For the CDR3, the DNA is TGTGCCAGCAGTTACTCCGGGCCCCCCTACGAGCAGTACTTC.

This chain uses TRBV5-1 with TRBJ2-3; D ambiguous. Germline V lookup: CDR1 SGHRS, CDR2 YFSETQ. V shed 0 bases and J shed 0 bases, with 11 bases lying between them. This CDR3 has 16 amino acids. CDR3 amino acids: CASSLAGDPSTDTQYF. The CDR3 nucleotides are TGCGCCAGCAGCTTGGCCGGCGACCCTAGCACAGATACGCAGTATTTT.

The chain recombines TRBV4-3 with TRBJ1-2, with no clear D. From germline, CDR1 is LGHNA and CDR2 YSLEER. Trimming took off 0 bases at V and 5 bases at J, with 13 bases between the two ends. The CDR3 spans 15 residues. In DNA, the CDR3 is TGCGCCAGCAGCCAAGACCTGAATACCCGTTATGGCTACACCTTC. It translates to CASSQDLNTRYGYTF.

The chain has TRBV4-2 and TRBJ2-3, with 15 bases lining up with TRBD2. J gave up 1 base and V 4 bases, and 3 bases lay outside the gene matches. The CDR3 spans 17 residues. Looked up from germline, CDR1 is LGHNA and CDR2 is YNFKEQ. CDR3 bases: TGTGCCAGCAGCCCGGGACTAGCGGGGGGCCGCACAGATACGCAGTATTTT. Translation: CASSPGLAGGRTDTQYF.

The chain links TRBV19 to TRBJ1-1; D unclear. This CDR3 comprises 13 residues. V was pared by 5 bases and J by 4 bases, with 11 bases between. Germline V gene sequence: CDR1 LNHDA, CDR2 SQIVND (reference sequence). The CDR3 spells CASSQTLGTEAFF. For the CDR3, the DNA is TGTGCCAGTAGTCAGACCCTGGGCACTGAAGCTTTCTTT.

This clone was observed a handful of times. The chain uses TRBV10-1 and TRBJ2-1; D tentatively reads TRBD1 or TRBD2 (5 bases each). Trimming stripped 6 bases from V and 5 bases from J, with 14 bases between. This CDR3 is built from 14 residues. CDR1 and CDR2 from the germline V gene are WNHNN and SYGVQD (reference sequence). The chain's CDR3 is CASSRGLGDNEQFF. The CDR3, as DNA: TGCGCCAGCAGCCGAGGATTGGGGGACAATGAGCAGTTCTTC.

In its sample, this clone was seen a few times. This chain links TRBV11-2 with TRBJ2-5, with D possibly TRBD2 on 5 matching bases. The V end lost 5 bases, the J end lost 6 bases, and 16 bases lay between the germline ends. This CDR3 has 14 amino acids. Germline V CDR1 and CDR2: SGHAT, FQNNGV. CDR3 in DNA: TGTGCCAGCAGCCAAAAGTTCGGGGAACAGACCCAGTACTTC. The encoded protein is CASSQKFGEQTQYF.

The chain couples TRBV5-6 to TRBJ1-1; D remains ambiguous. V was pared by 4 bases and J by 1 base, with 11 bases between. The germline CDR1 and CDR2 sequences are SGHDT and YYEEEE. CDR3 length: 14 residues. This chain's CDR3 is CASSLVLGNTEAFF. The CDR3 nucleotides are TGTGCCAGCAGCCTCGTCCTCGGGAACACTGAAGCTTTCTTT.

This clone showed up just once. The chain has TRBV25-1 and TRBJ1-6; the match to TRBD1 covers 8 bases. The CDR3 is 15 residues long. Per the germline V gene, CDR1 is MGHDK and CDR2 is SYGVNS. Losses at the gene ends were 6 bases for V and 6 bases for J; bases not matched to a gene: 7. CDR3 protein: CASRPRDRSNSPLHF. Here the CDR3 DNA reads TGTGCCAGCAGGCCCCGGGACAGGAGTAATTCACCCCTCCACTTT.

The chain links TRBV6-6 to TRBJ1-4; no clear D gene. Germline CDR1 MNHNY, CDR2 SVGAGI (reference sequence). The CDR3 is 16 residues long. The V end lost 6 bases, the J end lost 1 base, and 15 bases lay between the germline ends. CDR3 nucleotides: TGTGCCAGCAGCTTAAGGAGAAGAAAAACTAATGAAAAACTGTTTTTT. It is translated as CASSLRRRKTNEKLFF.

The chain's CDR3 is CSVEADAYEQYF. CDR3 nucleotides: TGCAGCGTTGAGGCGGACGCCTACGAGCAGTACTTC. The V gene is TRBV29-1, the J gene TRBJ2-7; D ambiguous. Germline lookup yields CDR1 SQVTM and CDR2 ANQGSEA. The V end lost 3 bases, the J end lost 2 bases, and 8 bases lay between the germline ends. CDR3 length: 12 residues.

This chain uses TRBV6-5 with TRBJ1-3; D not resolved. V lost 3 bases to trimming and J lost 3 bases, with 15 bases between them. The CDR3 loop spans 16 amino acids. Germline V gives CDR1 MNHEY, CDR2 SVGAGI. The CDR3 coding sequence is TGTGCCAGCAGTTATAGTCCACCGCTCCTTGGAAACACCATATATTTT. It translates to CASSYSPPLLGNTIYF.

V gene TRBV10-3 combines with J gene TRBJ1-2; D remains unclear. This CDR3 comprises 15 residues. The V and J ends lost 0 bases and 4 bases respectively, with 12 bases between them. CDR1 and CDR2 (germline): ENHRY, SYGVKD. This CDR3 reads CAISESSGGIYGYTF. CDR3 DNA sequence: TGTGCCATCAGTGAGTCGTCTGGTGGCATCTATGGCTACACCTTC.

The V call is TRBV6-4, the J call TRBJ2-7; D is perhaps TRBD1 (5 bases). The CDR3 is 13 amino acids. The V gene's germline CDR1 is MRHNA and CDR2 SNTAGT. V was cut by 0 bases and J by 3 bases, with 6 bases left in between. The CDR3: CASSDSGVYEQYF. The CDR3 DNA is TGTGCCAGCAGTGACTCAGGGGTCTACGAGCAGTACTTC.

This chain joins TRBV6-5 and TRBJ1-4; D is ambiguous. Trimming shortened V by 6 bases and J by 6 bases, and 11 bases separated the two germline ends. The CDR3 totals 13 residues. CDR1 MNHEY and CDR2 SVGAGI come from the germline V gene. The CDR3, as DNA: TGTGCCAGCAGGGAACCGGGCGATGAAAAACTGTTTTTT. As protein: CASREPGDEKLFF.

CDR3 loop: CASSSGTGNQPQHF. In DNA, the CDR3 is TGTGCCAGCAGCTCTGGGACAGGTAATCAGCCCCAGCATTTT. V is TRBV2 and J is TRBJ1-5, with 8 bases that match TRBD1. J was trimmed by 4 bases and V by 6 bases; bases with no gene match: 5. This CDR3 region has 14 residues. Looked up from germline, CDR1 is SNHLY and CDR2 is FYNNEI.

The CDR3 region is CASSQGTSGGSPEQYF. The CDR3 DNA reads as TGCGCCAGCAGCCAAGGGACTAGCGGGGGGTCCCCGGAGCAGTACTTC. The chain recombines TRBV4-1 with TRBJ2-7; the match to TRBD2 covers 14 bases. This CDR3 is 16 amino acids long. The V gene end was trimmed by 1 base and the J gene end by 7 bases; junction bases not matched to a gene: 6. Germline lookup yields CDR1 MGHRA and CDR2 YSYEKL.

The chain uses TRBV4-2 and TRBJ1-2; D ambiguous. Germline V gene sequence: CDR1 LGHNA, CDR2 YNFKEQ. Trimming shortened V by 0 bases and J by 4 bases, and 12 bases separated the two germline ends. The CDR3 runs 15 residues. This CDR3 is CASSQDRGSVYGYTF. The CDR3 nucleotides read TGTGCCAGCAGCCAAGATAGAGGAAGCGTCTATGGCTACACCTTC.

The chain uses TRBV11-2 and TRBJ2-3; 13 nucleotides line up with TRBD2. Germline V gene lookup returns CDR1 SGHAT and CDR2 FQNNGV. Unmatched junction bases numbered 13, after V lost 5 bases and J lost 2 bases. The CDR3 covers 19 residues. CDR3 amino acids: CASSTRWKTSGGNTDTQYF. In DNA form, the CDR3 reads TGTGCCAGCAGCACACGGTGGAAGACTAGCGGGGGGAACACAGATACGCAGTATTTT.

The rearrangement uses TRBV7-9 and TRBJ2-4, with 12 bases identical to TRBD2. Per germline, CDR1 SEHNR and CDR2 FQNEAQ (reference sequence). The ends lost 2 bases at V and 0 bases at J; junction bases unmatched: 5. This CDR3 has 18 amino acids. The DNA of the CDR3 is TGTGCCAGCAGCTTACTAGCGGGGGGGTCACTAGCCAAAAACATTCAGTACTTC. Its translation is CASSLLAGGSLAKNIQYF.

The V call is TRBV19, the J call TRBJ2-3, with D hard to call. This CDR3 contains 12 residues. Between the trimmed V and J ends, which lost 3 bases and 5 bases, there was a span of 6 bases. The germline CDR1 and CDR2 sequences are LNHDA and SQIVND (reference sequence). CDR3: CASSIGGDTQYF. DNA for the CDR3: TGTGCCAGTAGTATCGGCGGAGATACGCAGTATTTT.

The chain has TRBV5-1 and TRBJ2-3, with D possibly being TRBD2 (7 bases). The CDR3 spans 14 residues. Trimming removed 5 bases from V and 2 bases from J, with 12 bases in between. CDR1 and CDR2 (germline): SGHRS, YFSETQ. CDR3 residues: CASRRGDNTDTQYF. The CDR3 DNA follows: TGCGCCAGCAGACGGGGGGACAACACAGATACGCAGTATTTT.

The rearrangement uses TRBV4-2 and TRBJ2-2, with 10 bases lining up with TRBD2. CDR1 LGHNA and CDR2 YNFKEQ come from the germline V gene. V lost 0 bases and J lost 2; bases outside the gene matches: 6. This CDR3 is built from 18 residues. The CDR3 sequence: CASSQDPSGGFNTGELFF. As DNA, the CDR3 is TGTGCCAGCAGCCAAGATCCTAGCGGGGGCTTCAACACCGGGGAGCTGTTTTTT.

The chain carries TRBV6-5 and TRBJ1-2; 7 bases map to TRBD1. V was pared by 8 bases and J by 5 bases, with 11 bases of the junction left unmatched. Per the germline V gene, CDR1 is MNHEY and CDR2 is SVGAGI. The CDR3 length is 14 residues. The CDR3 loop reads CASSRGTRGYGYTF. The CDR3 bases are TGTGCCAGCTCGCGGGGGACCAGGGGGTATGGCTACACCTTC.

This chain links TRBV28 with TRBJ2-7; TRBD2 is a possible D gene (6 bases). CDR3 length equals 15 residues. Germline loops: CDR1 MDHEN, CDR2 SYDVKM. V was shortened by 6 bases and J by 1 base, with 16 bases between the two germline ends. The DNA for the CDR3 is TGTGCCAGCAGGATACGTGGAGGGCGGTCCTACGAGCAGTACTTC. Its protein product is CASRIRGGRSYEQYF.

This rearrangement joins TRBV4-1 to TRBJ1-2, with D perhaps TRBD1 (5 bases). Trimming took off 0 bases at V and 4 bases at J, with 12 bases between the two ends. CDR1 and CDR2 (germline): MGHRA, YSYEKL. CDR3 length: 15 amino acids. CDR3: CASSQDSGRIYGYTF. The CDR3 DNA follows: TGCGCCAGCAGCCAAGATTCGGGACGCATCTATGGCTACACCTTC.

The V and J genes are TRBV11-3 and TRBJ1-1; D may be TRBD1 (6 bases). The CDR3 consists of 14 residues. Germline CDR1 SGHNT, CDR2 YENEEA. Deletions cut 5 bases from V and 5 bases from J, with 15 bases between. For the CDR3, the DNA is TGTGCCAGCAGCAAACAGGGAGCTGGGACTGAAGCTTTCTTT. It encodes CASSKQGAGTEAFF.